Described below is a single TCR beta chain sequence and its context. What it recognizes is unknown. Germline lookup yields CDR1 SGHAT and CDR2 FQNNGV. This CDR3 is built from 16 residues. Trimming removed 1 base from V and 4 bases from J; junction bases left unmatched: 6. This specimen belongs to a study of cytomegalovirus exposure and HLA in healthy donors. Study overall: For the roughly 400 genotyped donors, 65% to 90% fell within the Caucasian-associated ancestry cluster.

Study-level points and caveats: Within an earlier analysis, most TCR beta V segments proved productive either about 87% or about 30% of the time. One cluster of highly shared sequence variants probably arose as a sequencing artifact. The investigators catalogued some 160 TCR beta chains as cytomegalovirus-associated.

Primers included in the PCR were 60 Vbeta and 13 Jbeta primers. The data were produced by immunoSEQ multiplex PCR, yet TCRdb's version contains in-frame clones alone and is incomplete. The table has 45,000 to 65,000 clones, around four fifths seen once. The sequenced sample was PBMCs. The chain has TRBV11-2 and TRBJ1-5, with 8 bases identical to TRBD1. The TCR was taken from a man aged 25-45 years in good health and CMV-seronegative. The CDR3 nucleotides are TGTGCCAGCAGCTTAGTCCCGGGACAGGTTAATCAGCCCCAGCATTTT. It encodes CASSLVPGQVNQPQHF.